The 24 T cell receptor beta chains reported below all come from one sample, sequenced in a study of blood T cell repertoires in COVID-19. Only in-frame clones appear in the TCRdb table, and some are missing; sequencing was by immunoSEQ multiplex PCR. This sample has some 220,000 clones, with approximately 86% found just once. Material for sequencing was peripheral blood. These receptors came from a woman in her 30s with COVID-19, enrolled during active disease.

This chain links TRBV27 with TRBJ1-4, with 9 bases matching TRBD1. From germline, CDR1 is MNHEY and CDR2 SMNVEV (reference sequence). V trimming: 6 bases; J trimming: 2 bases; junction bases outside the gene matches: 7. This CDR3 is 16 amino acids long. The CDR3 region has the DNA TGTGCCAGCAGCCCCGGGACAGGGATGACTAATGAAAAACTGTTTTTT. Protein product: CASSPGTGMTNEKLFF.

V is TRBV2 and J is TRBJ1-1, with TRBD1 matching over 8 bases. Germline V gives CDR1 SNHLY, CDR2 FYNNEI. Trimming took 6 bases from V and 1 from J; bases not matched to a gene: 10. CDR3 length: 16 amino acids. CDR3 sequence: CASRERTGTGNTEAFF. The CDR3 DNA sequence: TGTGCCAGCAGGGAGAGGACAGGGACAGGGAACACTGAAGCTTTCTTT.

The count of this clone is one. Written as DNA, the CDR3 is TGTGCCAGCAGACCAGGACTAGCGGGCGCCTACGAGCAGTACTTC. It codes for CASRPGLAGAYEQYF. The chain couples TRBV6-5 to TRBJ2-7; 11 bases are a match to TRBD2. The CDR3 covers 15 residues. V lost 6 bases, J lost 2 bases, and 6 bases stayed unmatched. Germline V CDR1 and CDR2: MNHEY, SVGAGI.

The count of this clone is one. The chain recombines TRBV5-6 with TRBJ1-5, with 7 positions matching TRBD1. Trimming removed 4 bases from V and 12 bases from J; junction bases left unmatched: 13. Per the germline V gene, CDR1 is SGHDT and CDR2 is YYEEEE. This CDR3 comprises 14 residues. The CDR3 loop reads CASSPWGQTNNQHF. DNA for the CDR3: TGTGCCAGCAGCCCGTGGGGACAGACCAATAACCAGCATTTT.

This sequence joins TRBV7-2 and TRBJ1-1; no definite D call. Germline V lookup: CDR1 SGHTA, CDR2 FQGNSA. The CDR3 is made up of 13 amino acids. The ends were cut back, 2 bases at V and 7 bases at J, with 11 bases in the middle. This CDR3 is CASSLMEGGEAFF. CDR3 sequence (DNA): TGTGCCAGCAGCTTAATGGAGGGAGGTGAAGCTTTCTTT. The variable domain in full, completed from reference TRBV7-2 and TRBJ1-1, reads GAGVSQSPSNKVTEKGKDVELRCDPISGHTALYWYRQSLGQGLEFLIYFQGNSAPDKSGLPSDRFSAERTGGSVSTLTIQRTQQEDSAVYLCASSLMEGGEAFFGQGTRLTVV.

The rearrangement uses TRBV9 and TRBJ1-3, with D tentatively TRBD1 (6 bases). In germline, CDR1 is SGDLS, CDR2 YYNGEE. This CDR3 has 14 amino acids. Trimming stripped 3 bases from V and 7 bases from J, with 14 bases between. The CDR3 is CASSARTVGNTIYF. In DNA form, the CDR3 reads TGTGCCAGCAGCGCTCGGACAGTGGGGAACACCATATATTTT.

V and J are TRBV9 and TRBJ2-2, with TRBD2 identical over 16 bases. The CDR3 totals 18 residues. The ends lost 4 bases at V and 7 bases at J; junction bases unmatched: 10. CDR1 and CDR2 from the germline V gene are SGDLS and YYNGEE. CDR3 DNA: TGTGCCAGCAGCCGACCGGGACTAGCGGGGGGGGGCGGCGGGGAGCTGTTTTTT. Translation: CASSRPGLAGGGGGELFF.

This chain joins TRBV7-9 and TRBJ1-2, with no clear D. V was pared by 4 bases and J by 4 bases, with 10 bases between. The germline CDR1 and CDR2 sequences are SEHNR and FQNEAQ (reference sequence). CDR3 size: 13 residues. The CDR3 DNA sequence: TGTGCCAGCAGCTCGGCGGTAGGCTATGGCTACACCTTC. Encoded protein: CASSSAVGYGYTF.

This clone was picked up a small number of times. CDR3 DNA sequence: TGTGCCAGCAGCGGGACAAGACAAGAGACCCAGTACTTC. It is translated as CASSGTRQETQYF. V is TRBV5-5 and J is TRBJ2-5; TRBD1 might be the D (6 bases). V was pared by 4 bases and J by 2 bases, with 9 bases between. Germline lookup yields CDR1 SGHKS and CDR2 YYEKEE (reference sequence). The CDR3 contains 13 residues.

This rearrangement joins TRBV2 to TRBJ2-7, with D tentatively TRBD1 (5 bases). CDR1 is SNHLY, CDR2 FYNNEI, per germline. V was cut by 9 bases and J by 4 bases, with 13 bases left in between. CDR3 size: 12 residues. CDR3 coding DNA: TGTGCCAGTACAGGAGTACATTACGAGCAGTACTTC. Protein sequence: CASTGVHYEQYF.

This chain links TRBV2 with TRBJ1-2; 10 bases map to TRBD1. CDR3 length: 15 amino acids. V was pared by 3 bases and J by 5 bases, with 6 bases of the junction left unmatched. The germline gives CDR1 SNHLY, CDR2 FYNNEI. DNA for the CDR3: TGTGCCAGCAGTGAGACAGGGGGCGGATATTATGGCTACACCTTC. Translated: CASSETGGGYYGYTF.

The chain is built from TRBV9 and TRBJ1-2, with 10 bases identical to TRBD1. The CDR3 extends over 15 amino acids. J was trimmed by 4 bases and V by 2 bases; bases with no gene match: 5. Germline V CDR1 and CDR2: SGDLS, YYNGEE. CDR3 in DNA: TGTGCCAGCAGCGTGGGGACAGGGGCGTTCTATGGCTACACCTTC. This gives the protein CASSVGTGAFYGYTF. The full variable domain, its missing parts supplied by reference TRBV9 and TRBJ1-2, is DSGVTQTPKHLITATGQRVTLRCSPRSGDLSVYWYQQSLDQGLQFLIQYYNGEERAKGNILERFSAQQFPDLHSELNLSSLELGDSALYFCASSVGTGAFYGYTFGSGTRLTVV.

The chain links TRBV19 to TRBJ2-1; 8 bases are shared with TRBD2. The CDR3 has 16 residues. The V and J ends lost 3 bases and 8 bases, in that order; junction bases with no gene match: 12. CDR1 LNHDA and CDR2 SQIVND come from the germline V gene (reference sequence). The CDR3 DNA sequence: TGTGCCAGTAGTATCGTTGCGGGACTAGTTGTAGATGAGCAGTTCTTC. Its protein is CASSIVAGLVVDEQFF.

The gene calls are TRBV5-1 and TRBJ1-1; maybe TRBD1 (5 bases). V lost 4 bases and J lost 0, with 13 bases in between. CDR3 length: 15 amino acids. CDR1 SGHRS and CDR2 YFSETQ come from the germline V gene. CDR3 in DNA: TGCGCCAGCAGCCTTGCCGGGACTCTGAACACTGAAGCTTTCTTT. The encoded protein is CASSLAGTLNTEAFF.

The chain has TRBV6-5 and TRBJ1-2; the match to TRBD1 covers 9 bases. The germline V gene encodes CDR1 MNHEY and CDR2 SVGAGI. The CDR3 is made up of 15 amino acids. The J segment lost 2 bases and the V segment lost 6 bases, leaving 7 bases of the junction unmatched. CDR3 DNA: TGTGCCAGCAGCGCCGCCGGGACAGGGAACTATGGCTACACCTTC. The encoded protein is CASSAAGTGNYGYTF.

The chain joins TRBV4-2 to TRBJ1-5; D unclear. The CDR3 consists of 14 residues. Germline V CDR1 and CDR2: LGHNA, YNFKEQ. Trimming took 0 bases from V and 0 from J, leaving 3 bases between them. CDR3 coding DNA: TGTGCCAGCAGCCAAGATCTTAGCAATCAGCCCCAGCATTTT. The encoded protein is CASSQDLSNQPQHF.

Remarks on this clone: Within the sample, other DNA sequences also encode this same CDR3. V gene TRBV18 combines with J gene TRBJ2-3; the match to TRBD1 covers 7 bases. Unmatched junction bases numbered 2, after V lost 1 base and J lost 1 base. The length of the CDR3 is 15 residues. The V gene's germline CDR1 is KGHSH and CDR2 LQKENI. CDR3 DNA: TGTGCCAGCTCACCACGACAGGGCGGCACAGATACGCAGTATTTT. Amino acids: CASSPRQGGTDTQYF.

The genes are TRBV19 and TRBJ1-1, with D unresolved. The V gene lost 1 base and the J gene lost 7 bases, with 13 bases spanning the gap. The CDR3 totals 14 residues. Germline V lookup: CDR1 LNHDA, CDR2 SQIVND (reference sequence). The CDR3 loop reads CASSIGEGTDEAFF. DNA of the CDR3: TGTGCCAGTAGTATAGGGGAGGGAACAGATGAAGCTTTCTTT.

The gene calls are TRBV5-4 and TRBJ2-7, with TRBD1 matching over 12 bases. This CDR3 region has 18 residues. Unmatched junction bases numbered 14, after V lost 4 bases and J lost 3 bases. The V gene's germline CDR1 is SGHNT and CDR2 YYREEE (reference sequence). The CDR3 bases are TGTGCCAGCAGCGCGCCACCGGGACAGGGGGCGGGGGGCTACGAGCAGTACTTC. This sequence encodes CASSAPPGQGAGGYEQYF.

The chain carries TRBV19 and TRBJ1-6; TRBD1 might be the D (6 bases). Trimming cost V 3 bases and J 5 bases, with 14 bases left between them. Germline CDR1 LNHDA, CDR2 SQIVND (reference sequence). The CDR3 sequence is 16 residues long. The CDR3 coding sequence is TGTGCCAGTAGTATTTTAGGGGGGGCGAATAATTCACCCCTCCACTTT. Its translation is CASSILGGANNSPLHF.

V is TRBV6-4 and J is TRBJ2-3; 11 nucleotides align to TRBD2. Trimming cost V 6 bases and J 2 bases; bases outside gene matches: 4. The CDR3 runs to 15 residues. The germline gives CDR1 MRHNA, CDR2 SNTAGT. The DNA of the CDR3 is TGTGCCAGCAGCGTGACTAGCGGGACCACAGATACGCAGTATTTT. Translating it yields CASSVTSGTTDTQYF.

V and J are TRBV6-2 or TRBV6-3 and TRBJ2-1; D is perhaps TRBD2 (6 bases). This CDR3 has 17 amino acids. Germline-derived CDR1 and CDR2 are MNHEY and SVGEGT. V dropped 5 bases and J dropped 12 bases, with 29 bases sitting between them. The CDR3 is CASSPGGVSNPGGRQFF. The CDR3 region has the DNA TGTGCCAGCAGTCCCGGCGGGGTTTCGAATCCAGGCGGCCGGCAGTTCTTC.

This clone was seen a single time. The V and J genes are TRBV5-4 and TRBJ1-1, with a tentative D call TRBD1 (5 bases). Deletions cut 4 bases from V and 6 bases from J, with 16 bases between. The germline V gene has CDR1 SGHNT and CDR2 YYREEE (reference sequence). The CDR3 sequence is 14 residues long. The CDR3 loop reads CASSLVGGRAEAFF. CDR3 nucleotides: TGTGCCAGCAGCCTCGTCGGGGGGAGGGCTGAAGCTTTCTTT.

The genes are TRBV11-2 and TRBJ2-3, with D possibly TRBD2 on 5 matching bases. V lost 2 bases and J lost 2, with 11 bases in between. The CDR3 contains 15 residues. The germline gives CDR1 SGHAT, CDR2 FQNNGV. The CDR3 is CASSLLPAATDTQYF. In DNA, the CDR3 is TGTGCCAGCAGCTTACTCCCAGCGGCCACAGATACGCAGTATTTT.